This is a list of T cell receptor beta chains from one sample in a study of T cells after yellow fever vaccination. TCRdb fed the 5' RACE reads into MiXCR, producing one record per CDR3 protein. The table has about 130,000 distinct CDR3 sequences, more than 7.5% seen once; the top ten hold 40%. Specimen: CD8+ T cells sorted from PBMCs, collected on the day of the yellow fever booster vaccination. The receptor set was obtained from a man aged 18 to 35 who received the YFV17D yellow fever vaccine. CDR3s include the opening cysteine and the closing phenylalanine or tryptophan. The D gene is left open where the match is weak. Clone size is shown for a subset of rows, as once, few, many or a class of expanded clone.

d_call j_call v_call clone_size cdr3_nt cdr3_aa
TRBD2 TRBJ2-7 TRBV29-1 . TGCAGCGTACTTTGGGGGGGCTACGAGCAGTACTTC CSVLWGGYEQYF
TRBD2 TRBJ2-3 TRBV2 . TGTGCCAGCAGTGAAGCGCTTTTCGCGGGGGGTCTCACAGATACGCAGTATTTT CASSEALFAGGLTDTQYF
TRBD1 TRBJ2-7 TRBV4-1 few TGCGCCAGCAGCCAAATTCAAGGGACAGGGAAAGAGCAGTACTTC CASSQIQGTGKEQYF
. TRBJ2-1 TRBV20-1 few TGCAGTGCTAGAGAGTGGCTCAGCTCCTACAATGAGCAGTTCTTC CSAREWLSSYNEQFF
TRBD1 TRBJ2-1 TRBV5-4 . TGTGCCAGCAGCGGAGGACAGGAGAGCTCCTACAATGAGCAGTTCTTC CASSGGQESSYNEQFF
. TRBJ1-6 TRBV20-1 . TGCAGTGCTAGAGATCTCCTCCACTTT CSARDLLHF
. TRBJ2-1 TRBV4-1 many TGCGCCAGCAGCACCCAATTAAGGGGGGAGATTTACTACAATGAGCAGTTCTTC CASSTQLRGEIYYNEQFF
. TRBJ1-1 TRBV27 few TGTGCCAGCAGTTTATCAGGGTACACTGAAGCTTTCTTT CASSLSGYTEAFF
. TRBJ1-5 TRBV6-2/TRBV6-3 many TGTGCCAGCAGTTACCCTACACCCTTCGCCCAGCATTTT CASSYPTPFAQHF
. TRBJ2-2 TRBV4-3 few TGCGCCAGCAGCCAGTGGGTCGCGAACACCGGGGAGCTGTTTTTT CASSQWVANTGELFF
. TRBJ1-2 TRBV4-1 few TGCGCCAGCAGCCAGAACGCTAAGGGGGGCGGTAGAAGTTACACCTTC CASSQNAKGGGRSYTF
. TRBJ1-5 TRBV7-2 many TGTGCCAGCAGCTTAGTCGGCGGGGGCAATCAGCCCCAGCATTTT CASSLVGGGNQPQHF
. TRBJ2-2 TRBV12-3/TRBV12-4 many TGTGCCAGCAGTCAATCGGTATCTACCACCGGGGAGCTGTTTTTT CASSQSVSTTGELFF
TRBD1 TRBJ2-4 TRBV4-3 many TGCGCCAGCAGCCCAGGGGGGACAGGCCCAAAGTACTTC CASSPGGTGPKYF
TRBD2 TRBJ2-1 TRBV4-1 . TGCGCCAGCAGCCGGGAGGGGCCCTATGAGCAGTTCTTC CASSREGPYEQFF
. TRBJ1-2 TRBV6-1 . TGTGCCAGCAGTGAAGCGCCGGGTCGAGGAGGAGGCTACACCTTC CASSEAPGRGGGYTF
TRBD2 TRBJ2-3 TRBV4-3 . TGCGCCAGCAGCCAAGGCGCGGGGGGTTTCACAGATACGCAGTATTTT CASSQGAGGFTDTQYF
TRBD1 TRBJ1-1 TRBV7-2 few TGTGCCAGCAGCCTCAGGGGGCTCCTAGGGTACACTGAAGCTTTCTTT CASSLRGLLGYTEAFF
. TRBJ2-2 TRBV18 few TGTGCCAGCCCCTCCAGCGACCGTCTCACCGGGGAGCTGTTTTTT CASPSSDRLTGELFF
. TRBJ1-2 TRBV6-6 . TGTGCCAGCAGTTACGCCGCTTTACTGGATAACTATGGCTACACCTTC CASSYAALLDNYGYTF
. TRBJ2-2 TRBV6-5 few TGTGCCAGCAGGCCGGTTCCCGGGGAGCTGTTTTTT CASRPVPGELFF
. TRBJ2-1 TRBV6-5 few TGTGCCAGCAGTTACTCTAGATACAATGAGCAGTTCTTC CASSYSRYNEQFF
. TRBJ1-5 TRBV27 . TGTGCCAGCAGCAATAGGGAAGGGCCGTATAGCAATCAGCCCCAGCATTTT CASSNREGPYSNQPQHF
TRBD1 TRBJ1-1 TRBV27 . TGTGCCAGCAGTTACAGGGGAGTGAACACTGAAGCTTTCTTT CASSYRGVNTEAFF
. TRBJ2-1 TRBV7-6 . TGTGCCAGCAGCCTAAACAGGGCCCATGAGCAGTTCTTC CASSLNRAHEQFF
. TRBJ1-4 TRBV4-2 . TGTGCCAGCAGCCAGACCGGGGGTTCTGAAAAACTGTTTTTT CASSQTGGSEKLFF
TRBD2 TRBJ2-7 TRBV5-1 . TGCGCCAGCACCCGGGGGGACGAGCAGTACTTC CASTRGDEQYF
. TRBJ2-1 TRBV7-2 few TGTGCCAGCAGCTTAGATTCCCTTGGATTAAATGAGCAGTTCTTC CASSLDSLGLNEQFF
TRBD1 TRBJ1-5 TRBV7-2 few TGTGCCAGCAGCACCGGACAGGGGAGAAGCAATCAGCCCCAGCATTTT CASSTGQGRSNQPQHF
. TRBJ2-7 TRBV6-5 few TGTGCCAGCAGTTACTCGCGGGACATACGCTACGAGCAGTACTTC CASSYSRDIRYEQYF
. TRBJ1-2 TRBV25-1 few TGTGCCAGCAGTGTACAGATTAACTATGGCTACACCTTC CASSVQINYGYTF
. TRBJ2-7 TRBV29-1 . TGCAGCGTTGGACGACAAGGCCTTGGGGGGCAGTACTTC CSVGRQGLGGQYF
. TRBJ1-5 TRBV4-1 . TGCGCCAGCAGCCAACGCAGGGTTAGCAATCAGCCCCAGCATTTT CASSQRRVSNQPQHF
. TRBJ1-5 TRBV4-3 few TGCGCCAGCAGCCAAGATATGGGGATCAGTCAGCCCCAGCATTTT CASSQDMGISQPQHF
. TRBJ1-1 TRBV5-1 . TGCGCCAGCAGGTTCCGACAGGCGACTGAAGCTTTCTTT CASRFRQATEAFF
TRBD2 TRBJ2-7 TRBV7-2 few TGTGCCAGCACCTTACTAGCGGGGGTGGGCTACGAGCAGTACTTC CASTLLAGVGYEQYF
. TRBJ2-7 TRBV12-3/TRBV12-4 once TGTGCCAGCAGTCCCCCGTCAGCAGGCGGCTACGAGCAGTACTTC CASSPPSAGGYEQYF
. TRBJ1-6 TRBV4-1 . TGCGCCAGCAGCGAGGGGAGCTCCTATAATTCACCCCTCCACTTT CASSEGSSYNSPLHF
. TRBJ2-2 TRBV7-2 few TGTGCCAGCAGCTCTAAGACCCGGGCCGGGGAGCTGTTTTTT CASSSKTRAGELFF
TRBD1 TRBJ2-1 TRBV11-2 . TGTGCCAGCAGCTTAACCGACAGGGGCTCCTACAATGAGCAGTTCTTC CASSLTDRGSYNEQFF
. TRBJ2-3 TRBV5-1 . TGCGCCAGCAGCTTGGCCCAGGCAACTAGCACAGATACGCAGTATTTT CASSLAQATSTDTQYF
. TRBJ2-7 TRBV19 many TGTGCCAGTTCCTCCGGGACATTGTCCTACGAGCAGTACTTC CASSSGTLSYEQYF
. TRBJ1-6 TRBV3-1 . TGTGCCAGCAGCCAAGATCTGGCTGGGTATAATTCACCCCTCCACTTT CASSQDLAGYNSPLHF
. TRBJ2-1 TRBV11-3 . TGTGCCAGCAGCAAGGGGACCGTAAACAATGAGCAGTTCTTC CASSKGTVNNEQFF
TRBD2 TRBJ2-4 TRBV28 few TGTGCCAGCAGTCGGACTAGCGGGGACATTCAGTACTTC CASSRTSGDIQYF
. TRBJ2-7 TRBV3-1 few TGTGCCAGCAGCCAAGCCGGGGGTGAGCAGTACTTC CASSQAGGEQYF
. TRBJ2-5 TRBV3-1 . TGTGCCAGCAGCCAAGGGGGAGACCGGACCCAGTACTTC CASSQGGDRTQYF
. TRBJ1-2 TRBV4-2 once TGTGCCAGCAGCCAAGAGACGGGGGGTTCGTATGGCTACACCTTC CASSQETGGSYGYTF
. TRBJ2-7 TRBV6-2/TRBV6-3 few TGTGCCAGCAGTTACGTGGGTGAGCAGTACTTC CASSYVGEQYF